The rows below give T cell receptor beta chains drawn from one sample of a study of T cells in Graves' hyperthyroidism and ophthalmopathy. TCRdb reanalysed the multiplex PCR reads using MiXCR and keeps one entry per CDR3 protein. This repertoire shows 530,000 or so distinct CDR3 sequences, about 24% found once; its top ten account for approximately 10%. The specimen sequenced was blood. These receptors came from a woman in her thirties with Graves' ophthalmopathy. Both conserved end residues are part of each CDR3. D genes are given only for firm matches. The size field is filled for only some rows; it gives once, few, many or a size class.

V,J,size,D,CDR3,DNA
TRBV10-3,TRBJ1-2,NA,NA,CAISADQTYGYTF,TGTGCCATCAGTGCCGATCAAACCTATGGCTACACCTTC
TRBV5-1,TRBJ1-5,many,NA,CASRSTVSGNQPQHF,TGCGCCAGCAGATCGACAGTGAGCGGCAATCAGCCCCAGCATTTT
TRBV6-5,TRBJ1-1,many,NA,CASSYFRATEAFF,TGTGCCAGCAGTTACTTCAGGGCCACTGAAGCTTTCTTT
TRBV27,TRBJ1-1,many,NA,CASSLLGSRGAFF,TGTGCCAGCAGTTTATTGGGCAGCCGGGGGGCTTTCTTT
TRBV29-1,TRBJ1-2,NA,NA,CSVEGGQVYGYTF,TGCAGCGTTGAAGGGGGGCAAGTCTATGGCTACACCTTC
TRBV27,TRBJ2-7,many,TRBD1,CASSLSTGRVNEQYF,TGTGCCAGCAGTTTATCGACAGGGCGAGTAAACGAGCAGTACTTC
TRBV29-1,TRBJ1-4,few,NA,CSVVRSEKLFF,TGCAGCGTTGTCCGGTCGGAAAAACTGTTTTTT
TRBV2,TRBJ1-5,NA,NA,CASRPRAGNQPQHF,TGTGCCAGCAGACCCAGGGCTGGCAATCAGCCCCAGCATTTT
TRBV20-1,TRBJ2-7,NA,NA,CSATYREFPYEQYF,TGCAGTGCCACGTACAGGGAATTCCCCTACGAGCAGTACTTC
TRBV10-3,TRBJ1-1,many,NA,CAIRWTENTEAFF,TGTGCCATCAGATGGACAGAAAACACTGAAGCTTTCTTT
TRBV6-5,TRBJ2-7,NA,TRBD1,CASSLGQGSFEQYF,TGTGCCAGCAGTTTGGGACAGGGGTCATTCGAGCAGTACTTC
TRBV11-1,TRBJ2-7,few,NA,CASSVFGGQPSDAYEQYF,TGTGCCAGCAGCGTATTTGGGGGACAACCTTCCGACGCCTACGAGCAGTACTTC
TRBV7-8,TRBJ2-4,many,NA,CASSFIGGVTDIQYF,TGTGCCAGCAGCTTTATTGGGGGCGTAACAGACATTCAGTACTTC
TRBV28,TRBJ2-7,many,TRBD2,CASSLAMGLARSYEQYF,TGTGCCAGCAGTTTGGCTATGGGACTAGCGCGTTCCTACGAGCAGTACTTC
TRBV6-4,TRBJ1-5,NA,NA,CASNCRPSNQPQHF,TGTGCCAGCAACTGCAGACCGAGCAATCAGCCCCAGCATTTT
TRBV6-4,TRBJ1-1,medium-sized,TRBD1,CASRNGQENTEAFF,TGTGCCAGCAGAAACGGACAGGAGAACACTGAAGCTTTCTTT
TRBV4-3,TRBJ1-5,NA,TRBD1,CASSPGQGKQPQHF,TGCGCCAGCAGCCCGGGACAGGGAAAGCAGCCCCAGCATTTT
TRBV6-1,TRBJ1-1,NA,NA,CASRAKGGGPEAFF,TGTGCCAGCAGGGCTAAGGGGGGGGGCCCTGAAGCTTTCTTT
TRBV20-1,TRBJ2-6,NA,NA,CSASFRGNGANVLTF,TGCAGTGCTAGTTTCAGGGGCAATGGGGCCAACGTCCTGACTTTC
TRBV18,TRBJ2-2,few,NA,CASSPPLQETGELFF,TGTGCCAGCTCACCACCGCTCCAGGAGACCGGGGAGCTGTTTTTT
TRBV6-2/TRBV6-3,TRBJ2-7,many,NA,CASSDTTSDSRVPYF,TGTGCCAGCAGCGACACGACTAGTGATTCTCGCGTGCCGTACTTC
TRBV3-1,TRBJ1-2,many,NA,CASSLDRGLNGYTF,TGTGCCAGCAGCCTCGACCGGGGATTGAATGGCTACACCTTC
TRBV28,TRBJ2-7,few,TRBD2,CASRSGTSGYEQYF,TGTGCCAGCAGATCCGGGACTAGCGGTTACGAGCAGTACTTC
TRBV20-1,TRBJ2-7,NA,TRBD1,CSARVLGQGTYEQYF,TGCAGTGCTAGAGTACTGGGACAGGGTACCTACGAGCAGTACTTC
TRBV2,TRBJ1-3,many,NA,CASSDSVLNSGNTIYF,TGTGCCAGCAGTGATAGTGTCCTTAACTCTGGAAACACCATATATTTT
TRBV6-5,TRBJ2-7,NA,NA,CASSYYPAYEQYF,TGTGCCAGCAGTTACTATCCGGCCTACGAGCAGTACTTC
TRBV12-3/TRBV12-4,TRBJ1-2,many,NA,CASSFGGTAGYTF,TGTGCCAGCAGTTTTGGAGGAACGGCGGGCTACACCTTC
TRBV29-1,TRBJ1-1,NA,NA,CSVERGRNTEAFF,TGCAGCGTTGAGCGAGGGAGGAACACTGAAGCTTTCTTT
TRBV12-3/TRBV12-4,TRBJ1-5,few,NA,CASSFLSEAGNQPQHF,TGTGCCAGCAGTTTCCTTTCCGAGGCGGGCAATCAGCCCCAGCATTTT
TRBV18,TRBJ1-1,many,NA,CASSPSINTEAFF,TGTGCCAGCTCACCGTCGATCAACACTGAAGCTTTCTTT
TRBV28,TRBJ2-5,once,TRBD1,CASSPSRQGTTQETQYF,TGTGCCAGCAGTCCATCACGACAGGGAACCACCCAAGAGACCCAGTACTTC
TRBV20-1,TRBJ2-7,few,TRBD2,CSARPQAGGEGYEQYF,TGCAGTGCTAGACCTCAAGCGGGGGGGGAGGGTTACGAGCAGTACTTC
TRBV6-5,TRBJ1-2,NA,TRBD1,CASSYSSRGRNGYTF,TGTGCCAGCAGTTACTCGAGCAGGGGGCGGAATGGCTACACCTTC
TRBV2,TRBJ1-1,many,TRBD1,CATKGQGARDTEAFF,TGTGCCACCAAGGGACAGGGGGCGCGGGACACTGAAGCTTTCTTT
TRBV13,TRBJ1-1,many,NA,CASSAAWGTEAFF,TGTGCCAGCAGCGCAGCTTGGGGCACTGAAGCTTTCTTT
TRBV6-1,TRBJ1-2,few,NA,CASREPPPDRTYGYTF,TGTGCCAGCAGAGAACCGCCGCCCGACAGGACCTATGGCTACACCTTC
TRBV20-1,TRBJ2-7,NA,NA,CSARFPGLIYEQYF,TGCAGTGCTAGATTCCCGGGACTGATCTACGAGCAGTACTTC
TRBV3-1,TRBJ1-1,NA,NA,CASSQDSGARGKVF,TGTGCCAGCAGCCAAGATTCCGGGGCCCGGGGGAAGGTCTTT
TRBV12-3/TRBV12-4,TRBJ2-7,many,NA,CASSSDESYEQYF,TGTGCCAGCAGCTCGGACGAGTCCTACGAGCAGTACTTC
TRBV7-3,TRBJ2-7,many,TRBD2,CASSLERGTAYEQYF,TGTGCCAGCAGCTTAGAGCGGGGGACCGCCTACGAGCAGTACTTC